Shown below are 20 T cell receptor beta chains from a single sample sequenced in a study of metastatic and nonmetastatic thyroid tumors. Among the patients, none had received any treatment before thyroid surgery. Through MiXCR, TCRdb re-clonotyped the PCR reads. The data hold just under 8,000 clones, with 20% to 30% observed a single time. Sequenced: adjacent normal tissue. The source of these receptors is a female donor with papillary thyroid cancer or a benign thyroid nodule (not recorded which). Some clones in this sample may be carry-over from other donors' samples.

This clone was recorded once. The chain has TRBV20-1 and TRBJ2-1; a possible D gene is TRBD2 (7 bases). This CDR3 has 17 residues. The germline V and J ends were trimmed by 1 base and 7 bases, with 23 bases remaining between them. Germline CDR1 is DFQATT and CDR2 is SNEGSKA (reference sequence). CDR3 sequence: CSARVVSGGGEGNEQFF. The CDR3, as DNA: TGCAGTGCTAGAGTGGTCTCTGGGGGCGGGGAGGGTAATGAGCAGTTCTTC.

V gene TRBV20-1 combines with J gene TRBJ2-3; no firm D call. Germline values: CDR1 DFQATT, CDR2 SNEGSKA (reference sequence). There are 13 residues in the CDR3. CDR3 residues: CRPIALSTDTQYF. In nucleotides, the CDR3 is TGCAGACCAATAGCCCTTAGCACAGATACGCAGTATTTT.

Judged by abundance, this clone is medium-sized (0.01 to 0.1%). The V gene is TRBV11-1, the J gene TRBJ1-5; no clear D gene. The length of the CDR3 is 13 residues. Germline loops: CDR1 SGHAT, CDR2 FQDESV (reference sequence). Trimming removed 4 bases from V and 1 base from J, with 5 bases in between. In DNA form, the CDR3 reads TGTGCCAGCAGCTCGGAGAGCAATCAGCCCCAGCATTTT. Protein: CASSSESNQPQHF.

By share, this clone ranks as medium-sized. The CDR3 spells CASSLSTGGGFEQYF. The CDR3 bases are TGTGCCAGCAGTTTATCAACGGGCGGTGGATTCGAGCAGTACTTC. The V and J genes are TRBV27 and TRBJ2-7; D gene uncertain. This CDR3 has 15 amino acids. Germline CDR1 MNHEY, CDR2 SMNVEV (reference sequence). Trimming took off 0 bases at V and 6 bases at J, with 15 bases between the two ends.

The table lists this clone with a few counts. V and J are TRBV2 and TRBJ1-3; no firm D call. V was shortened by 4 bases and J by 0 bases, with 13 bases between the two germline ends. The CDR3 has 16 amino acids. CDR1 and CDR2 (germline): SNHLY, FYNNEI. CDR3 nucleotides: TGTGCCAGCAGTGTCGGCCTTCGCTACTCTGGAAACACCATATATTTT. Its translation: CASSVGLRYSGNTIYF. Combining the CDR3 with reference TRBV2 and TRBJ1-3 gives the whole variable domain EPEVTQTPSHQVTQMGQEVILRCVPISNHLYFYWYRQILGQKVEFLVSFYNNEISEKSEIFDDQFSVERPDGSNFTLKIRSTKLEDSAMYFCASSVGLRYSGNTIYFGEGSWLTVV.

In nucleotides, the CDR3 is TGCAGTGCTCCCGGACTAGCGGGGGGTAGGCACGGCACAGATACGCAGTATTTT. The encoded protein is CSAPGLAGGRHGTDTQYF. The chain joins TRBV20-1 to TRBJ2-3; 14 bases match TRBD2. Trimming removed 5 bases from V and 1 base from J; junction bases left unmatched: 11. This CDR3 is built from 18 residues. Germline CDR1 DFQATT, CDR2 SNEGSKA (reference sequence).

In the case of this clone: This could be a read error, since a much larger clone is one nucleotide away. This rearrangement joins TRBV9 to TRBJ2-1; D gene ambiguous. This CDR3 contains 15 residues. Germline V lookup: CDR1 SGDLS, CDR2 YYNGEE. Trimming took 0 bases from V and 3 from J, leaving 10 bases between them. CDR3 loop: CASSVGERLYNEQFF. CDR3 DNA: TGTGCCAGCAGCGTAGGCGAGAGACTCTACAATGAGCAGTTCTTC.

This clone was recorded many times. The V and J genes are TRBV27 and TRBJ2-1; a weak D match, TRBD2 (6 bases). Germline assignment: CDR1 MNHEY and CDR2 SMNVEV (reference sequence). The CDR3 consists of 13 residues. V dropped 5 bases and J dropped 9 bases, with 14 bases sitting between them. The CDR3 spells CASSLGGFGEQFF. For the CDR3, the DNA is TGTGCCAGCAGTCTTGGGGGGTTTGGTGAGCAGTTCTTC.

The chain combines TRBV5-1 with TRBJ2-2; no clear D. The CDR3 length is 15 residues. V lost 4 bases, J lost 0 bases, and 10 bases lay in between. The germline gives CDR1 SGHRS, CDR2 YFSETQ. The CDR3 bases are TGCGCCAGCAGCGCCGGGTCCCCGAACACCGGGGAGCTGTTTTTT. Translation: CASSAGSPNTGELFF.

This chain joins TRBV6-6 and TRBJ2-5, with D possibly matching TRBD2 (6 bases). V was clipped by 0 bases and J by 4 bases, with 15 bases between them. Looked up from germline, CDR1 is MNHNY and CDR2 is SVGAGI (reference sequence). The CDR3 has 16 amino acids. This CDR3 is CASSYSSSSVGETQYF. CDR3 coding DNA: TGTGCCAGCAGTTACTCGTCCTCTAGCGTAGGAGAGACCCAGTACTTC.

At least ten counts were recorded for this clone. This chain links TRBV7-9 with TRBJ1-1, with D perhaps matching TRBD1 (5 bases). The germline V gene encodes CDR1 SEHNR and CDR2 FQNEAQ (reference sequence). This CDR3 has 15 amino acids. With 5 bases removed from V and 1 base from J, the gap between germline ends came to 14 bases. CDR3: CASSTRGDPNTEAFF. For the CDR3, the DNA is TGTGCCAGCAGCACGCGAGGGGATCCGAACACTGAAGCTTTCTTT.

Judged by abundance, this clone is large. The chain combines TRBV13 with TRBJ2-5; 7 nucleotides align to TRBD1. In germline, CDR1 is PRHDT, CDR2 FYEKMQ (reference sequence). This CDR3 region has 16 residues. After removal of 4 bases from V and 5 bases from J, the junction contained 13 bases not matched to a gene. The CDR3 spells CASSSGDSGGTETQYF. In DNA, the CDR3 is TGTGCCAGCAGCTCCGGGGACAGTGGGGGAACGGAGACCCAGTACTTC.

This clone was seen many times. Other DNA sequences of this sample code for an identical CDR3. The V gene is TRBV7-2, the J gene TRBJ1-1; D is possibly TRBD1 (5 bases). Trimming pared 3 bases from V and 5 bases from J, leaving 10 bases between. CDR3 size: 13 residues. Germline V CDR1 and CDR2: SGHTA, FQGNSA. The CDR3 nucleotides read TGTGCCAGCAGCTTGGGGGGAGCGACTGAAGCTTTCTTT. It translates to CASSLGGATEAFF.

J is TRBJ1-5 and V is TRBV4-1; D not certain. The CDR3 length is 14 residues. The germline V and J ends were trimmed by 1 base and 2 bases, with 6 bases remaining between them. The germline CDR1 and CDR2 sequences are MGHRA and YSYEKL. The CDR3 DNA follows: TGCGCCAGCAGCCAAGTTGTCGGCAATCAGCCCCAGCATTTT. Translated: CASSQVVGNQPQHF.

The rearrangement joins TRBV13 to TRBJ2-1; D possibly uses TRBD1 or TRBD2 (5 bases each). CDR3 length equals 17 residues. Between the trimmed V and J ends, which lost 1 base and 2 bases, there was a span of 15 bases. Germline loops: CDR1 PRHDT, CDR2 FYEKMQ (reference sequence). The DNA for the CDR3 is TGTGCCAGCAGCTTAGATCTCGACGGGACGACCTACAATGAGCAGTTCTTC. It translates to CASSLDLDGTTYNEQFF.

The chain has TRBV5-1 and TRBJ2-5; D is ambiguous. Trimming took off 0 bases at V and 3 bases at J, with 9 bases between the two ends. This CDR3 region has 14 residues. CDR1 SGHRS and CDR2 YFSETQ come from the germline V gene. The CDR3 bases are TGCGCCAGCAGCTTGGTGCTCCCCGAAGAGACCCAGTACTTC. It translates to CASSLVLPEETQYF.

This clone occurred a few times. Here the CDR3 reads CASSRQSNQPQHF. CDR3 nucleotides: TGTGCCAGCAGTAGGCAAAGCAATCAGCCCCAGCATTTT. The chain joins TRBV28 to TRBJ1-5; D remains unclear. Germline values: CDR1 MDHEN, CDR2 SYDVKM. With 5 bases removed from V and 1 base from J, the gap between germline ends came to 6 bases. The CDR3 contains 13 residues.

V and J are TRBV7-4 and TRBJ1-1; 7 bases fit TRBD1. V gave up 1 base and J gave up 1 base; unmatched junction bases: 0. The CDR3 sequence is 14 residues long. In germline, CDR1 is SGHVT, CDR2 SQSDAQ. The CDR3 coding sequence is TGTGCCAGCAGCTTAGGACAGGGGAACACTGAAGCTTTCTTT. Translated, it gives CASSLGQGNTEAFF.

Regarding this clone: A much larger clone is a single base away; this may be a read error. The rearrangement uses TRBV11-2 and TRBJ2-1, with D perhaps matching TRBD1 or TRBD2 (5 bases each). Germline assignment: CDR1 SGHAT and CDR2 FQNNGV. V was clipped by 7 bases and J by 4 bases, with 26 bases between them. The length of the CDR3 is 18 residues. The CDR3 DNA reads as TGTGCCAGCATCGAAGGCCCCAGGTTGGGACGAATTTACAATGAGCAGTTCTTC. It is translated as CASIEGPRLGRIYNEQFF.

Many counts were recorded for this clone. The conserved final phenylalanine or tryptophan is absent from the CDR3, which likely points to a read error. J is TRBJ2-2 and V is TRBV2; tentatively, D is TRBD1 (6 bases). The CDR3 covers 14 residues. The germline CDR1 and CDR2 sequences are SNHLY and FYNNEI. The V and J ends lost 8 bases and 2 bases respectively, with 12 bases between them. In DNA form, the CDR3 reads TGTGCCAGCGGTGCACAGGGAAACACCGGGGAGCTGTTTCTT. Residues: CASGAQGNTGELFL.